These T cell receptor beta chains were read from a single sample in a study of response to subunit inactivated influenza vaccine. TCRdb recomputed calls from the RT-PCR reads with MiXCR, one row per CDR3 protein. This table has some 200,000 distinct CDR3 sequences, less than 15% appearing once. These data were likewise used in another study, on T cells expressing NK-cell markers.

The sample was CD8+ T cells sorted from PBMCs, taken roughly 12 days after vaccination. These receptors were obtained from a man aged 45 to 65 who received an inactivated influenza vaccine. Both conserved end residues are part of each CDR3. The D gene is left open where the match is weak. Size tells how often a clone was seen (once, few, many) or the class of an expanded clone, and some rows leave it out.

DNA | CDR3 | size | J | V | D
TGTGCCAGCAGTGAAAACCCATTAGCGGGACCTAAATACAATGAGCAGTTCTTC | CASSENPLAGPKYNEQFF | . | TRBJ2-1 | TRBV2 | TRBD2
TGCGCCAGCAGCCAATACTGGACTAGCAATCAGCCCCAGCATTTT | CASSQYWTSNQPQHF | many | TRBJ1-5 | TRBV4-1 | .
TGTGCCAGCAGCTTAAGTAGCGGGGGGTACACCGGGGAGCTGTTTTTT | CASSLSSGGYTGELFF | few | TRBJ2-2 | TRBV11-2 | TRBD2
TGTGCCAGCAGTGACGAGCGGGGGCAAGAGACCCAGTACTTC | CASSDERGQETQYF | few | TRBJ2-5 | TRBV12-3/TRBV12-4 | TRBD2
TGCAGCGGAGCCACTGGCTTGCTTAACTATGGCTACACCTTC | CSGATGLLNYGYTF | . | TRBJ1-2 | TRBV29-1 | .
TGCGCCAGCAGCCAAGATCTAACCGGGACAGGGGGTTCGGGCCAGTACTTC | CASSQDLTGTGGSGQYF | many | TRBJ2-5 | TRBV4-3 | TRBD1
TGCGCCAGCAGCCAAGGACCTAGCGGGAGCTCCTACGAGCAGTACTTC | CASSQGPSGSSYEQYF | many | TRBJ2-7 | TRBV4-3 | TRBD2
TGCGCCAGCAGTTTAAACTTCGCTAAATTCGAGAACACTGAAGCTTTCTTT | CASSLNFAKFENTEAFF | few | TRBJ1-1 | TRBV5-1 | .
TGCAGTCCCGGACTAGCGGTAGGCCAAGTGGTCGACGAGCAGTACTTC | CSPGLAVGQVVDEQYF | . | TRBJ2-7 | TRBV20-1 | TRBD2
TGTGCCAGCAGCGCCAGGGTCGGCGTGGGCACCGGGGAGCTGTTTTTT | CASSARVGVGTGELFF | few | TRBJ2-2 | TRBV9 | .
TGTGCCAGCAGTTACACACGCACAGATACGCAGTATTTT | CASSYTRTDTQYF | once | TRBJ2-3 | TRBV6-5 | .
TGTGCCAGCAGCTCGAACCGTAGGGACTACAATGAGCAGTTCTTC | CASSSNRRDYNEQFF | few | TRBJ2-1 | TRBV7-9 | .
TGTGCCAGCAGTTCCCCCGGGACCCTAGAGACCCAGTACTTC | CASSSPGTLETQYF | . | TRBJ2-5 | TRBV12-3/TRBV12-4 | .
TGTGCCAGCAGTGGAGCGGGACGGTACGAGCAGTACTTC | CASSGAGRYEQYF | . | TRBJ2-7 | TRBV7-2 | TRBD2
TGTGCCAGCAGCCTCCTCGGAGGGTGGGAGCAGTACTTC | CASSLLGGWEQYF | . | TRBJ2-7 | TRBV28 | .
TGTGCCAGCAGCTGGTCGGTGGAGGGGGCAACAGATACGCAGTATTTT | CASSWSVEGATDTQYF | few | TRBJ2-3 | TRBV11-2 | .
TGTGCCAGCAGTCGTCCCGGGACAGGGTTGGGCTACACCTTC | CASSRPGTGLGYTF | few | TRBJ1-2 | TRBV7-9 | TRBD1
TGTGCCATCAGTTCTATTGCAGCGGAGTTCGAGCAGTACTTC | CAISSIAAEFEQYF | many | TRBJ2-7 | TRBV10-3 | .
TGTGCCAGCAGTCCCTATGAGGGGAGCACAGATACGCAGTATTTT | CASSPYEGSTDTQYF | few | TRBJ2-3 | TRBV12-3/TRBV12-4 | .
TGTGCCAGCAGCAATTACGCGAACACCGGGGAGCTGTTTTTT | CASSNYANTGELFF | . | TRBJ2-2 | TRBV25-1 | .
TGTGCCAGCAGCTTATCACCGGGTAATGAGCAGTTCTTC | CASSLSPGNEQFF | few | TRBJ2-1 | TRBV11-2 | .
TGTGCCAGCAGCGTCGCCCCCCCCGGGACTAGAAAAGAGACCCAGTACTTC | CASSVAPPGTRKETQYF | few | TRBJ2-5 | TRBV7-2 | TRBD2
TGTGCCAGCGGGATTAGCTCCTACAATGAGCAGTTCTTC | CASGISSYNEQFF | . | TRBJ2-1 | TRBV6-2/TRBV6-3 | .
TGCAGCGCCCCGCTGGGGGCCCCGGGAGAGACCCAGTACTTC | CSAPLGAPGETQYF | many | TRBJ2-5 | TRBV29-1 | .
TGTGCCAGTAGGATCGGCGGGAGTAGCACCGGGGAGCTGTTTTTT | CASRIGGSSTGELFF | . | TRBJ2-2 | TRBV19 | TRBD2
TGTGCCAGCAGCCTCAGATTCCCCTACGAGCAGTACTTC | CASSLRFPYEQYF | few | TRBJ2-7 | TRBV5-8 | .
TGTGCCAGCAGTTTATCGCAGACTAGCGGAAGCTACGAGCAGTACTTC | CASSLSQTSGSYEQYF | few | TRBJ2-7 | TRBV12-3/TRBV12-4 | TRBD2
TGTGCCAGCAGCTTAGAGAGACAGGGGGCTGGATATAATTCACCCCTCCACTTT | CASSLERQGAGYNSPLHF | many | TRBJ1-6 | TRBV7-6 | TRBD1
TGTGCCATCAGTGAGTCCCATAGCGGAAGACTATACAATGAGCAGTTCTTC | CAISESHSGRLYNEQFF | once | TRBJ2-1 | TRBV10-3 | .
TGTGCCAGCAGGCTGGGACAGAGCTCCTACAATGAGCAGTTCTTC | CASRLGQSSYNEQFF | few | TRBJ2-1 | TRBV7-9 | TRBD1
TGTGCCAGCAGTTACTCGATAAGGTTGCTACCCGTATACAATGAGCAGTTCTTC | CASSYSIRLLPVYNEQFF | . | TRBJ2-1 | TRBV6-5 | .
TGCGCCAGCAGCTTGCGGGACGGAGTCGGGGATTGGCCCACCGGGGAGCTGTTTTTT | CASSLRDGVGDWPTGELFF | . | TRBJ2-2 | TRBV5-1 | .
TGTGCCAGCAGTGATTCCCGGGAGATTGGGACAGATACGCAGTATTTT | CASSDSREIGTDTQYF | . | TRBJ2-3 | TRBV6-2/TRBV6-3 | .
TGTGCCAGCAGTCGGACAGGGATCACAGATACGCAGTATTTT | CASSRTGITDTQYF | few | TRBJ2-3 | TRBV12-3/TRBV12-4 | TRBD1
TGTGCCAGCAGTCCAGGGACGGCAACTAATGAAAAACTGTTTTTT | CASSPGTATNEKLFF | few | TRBJ1-4 | TRBV12-3/TRBV12-4 | .
TGTGCCAGCAGCCCCCGACTAGCGGGAGCCCAAGAGACCCAGTACTTC | CASSPRLAGAQETQYF | many | TRBJ2-5 | TRBV11-2 | TRBD2
TGCAGCGTGAGGGCGACAGGGTATAATGAGCAGTTCTTC | CSVRATGYNEQFF | many | TRBJ2-1 | TRBV29-1 | TRBD1
TGTGCCAGCAGCTTCGGTCCAGCCTACAATGAGCAGTTCTTC | CASSFGPAYNEQFF | . | TRBJ2-1 | TRBV7-6 | .
TGTGCCAGCAGTTCCCTAGCGGGGACCTTCAATGAGCAGTTCTTC | CASSSLAGTFNEQFF | few | TRBJ2-1 | TRBV28 | TRBD2
TGTGCCACCAGCAATACATACCTCGCCGGGACCGGGGGCACAGATACGCAGTATTTT | CATSNTYLAGTGGTDTQYF | . | TRBJ2-3 | TRBV15 | .
TGCAGCGTTGAAGATCTCAGGTCCCAGTACTTC | CSVEDLRSQYF | . | TRBJ2-5 | TRBV29-1 | .
TGTGCCAGCAGCCGGGACAGATATTACGAGCAGTACTTC | CASSRDRYYEQYF | few | TRBJ2-7 | TRBV11-2 | TRBD1
TGTGCCAGCAGTGCCGGGACAGCTGCCTACGAGCAGTACTTC | CASSAGTAAYEQYF | . | TRBJ2-7 | TRBV5-6 | TRBD1
TGCAGTGCTAGTGGTTTTACATCTAGCAATCAGCCCCAGCATTTT | CSASGFTSSNQPQHF | few | TRBJ1-5 | TRBV20-1 | .
TGTGCCAGCAGCATAGGGGACAGTCCCTACGAGCAGTACTTC | CASSIGDSPYEQYF | few | TRBJ2-7 | TRBV13 | TRBD1
TGTGCCAGCAGTTTATATTCCGGGGTGGCTCAAGAGACCCAGTACTTC | CASSLYSGVAQETQYF | many | TRBJ2-5 | TRBV28 | .
TGTGCCAGCAGTTCCCCAGGAGGAGGGGAGCAGTTCTTC | CASSSPGGGEQFF | few | TRBJ2-1 | TRBV7-9 | .
TGCGCCAGCAGCCAAGATCGGGGAGATTTGAACACTGAAGCTTTCTTT | CASSQDRGDLNTEAFF | . | TRBJ1-1 | TRBV4-3 | .
TGCGCCAGCAGCTTAAATCTAGCGGGGATACCCTACAATGAGCAGTTCTTC | CASSLNLAGIPYNEQFF | . | TRBJ2-1 | TRBV5-1 | TRBD2
TGTGCCAGCAGCCCCCCGCGAGGAAACATTCAGTACTTC | CASSPPRGNIQYF | few | TRBJ2-4 | TRBV7-9 | .
TGTGCCAGCAGCCCGCGAGATGGCAATGAGCAGTTCTTC | CASSPRDGNEQFF | few | TRBJ2-1 | TRBV9 | .
TGCGCCAGCAGTCATGGGAGGGTTCGTGTGGAGACCCAGTACTTC | CASSHGRVRVETQYF | . | TRBJ2-5 | TRBV23-1 | TRBD2
TGTGCCAGCAGCCAAGCCGACTCTGGGGCCAACGTCCTGACTTTC | CASSQADSGANVLTF | . | TRBJ2-6 | TRBV4-2 | .
TGTGCCAGCAGGGACAGGGGTAACGAAAAACTGTTTTTT | CASRDRGNEKLFF | . | TRBJ1-4 | TRBV7-2 | TRBD1
TGTGCCAGCAGCCAATTTGCATCCAACAATGAGCAGTTCTTC | CASSQFASNNEQFF | . | TRBJ2-1 | TRBV4-2 | .
TGTGCCAGCAGCTTAGCCGTTTGGCTGGGTACGCAGTATTTT | CASSLAVWLGTQYF | . | TRBJ2-3 | TRBV7-9 | .
TGTGCCAGCAGTTACTCTCAGGCCGGGACCTACACCTTC | CASSYSQAGTYTF | . | TRBJ1-2 | TRBV6-5 | .
TGTGCCAGCAGCTTTCTCCATGAGCAGTTCTTC | CASSFLHEQFF | . | TRBJ2-1 | TRBV7-9 | .
TGTGCCAGCAGTTTGCAGGACATCCCCAATGAGCAGTTCTTC | CASSLQDIPNEQFF | . | TRBJ2-1 | TRBV12-3/TRBV12-4 | .
TGTGCCGGCAGCCTCCCGCCGGGAATCCGCACAGATACGCAGTATTTT | CAGSLPPGIRTDTQYF | . | TRBJ2-3 | TRBV5-5 | .